The clone carrying this TCR beta chain was recorded at least ten times. This record belongs to a study of T-cell reconstitution after alpha-beta-depleted transplantation in children. The CDR3 loop spans 13 amino acids. V lost 4 bases and J lost 0, with 7 bases in between. Germline-derived CDR1 and CDR2 are SQVTM and ANQGSEA. It was with unique molecular identifiers that the TCRbeta library was prepared. TCRdb processed the PCR reads anew with MiXCR; each CDR3 protein has one entry. The sample shows 200,000 to 250,000 distinct CDR3 sequences, roughly 10% of them seen only once. This sequence originates from a human donor who donated a stem cell graft to a child with acute lymphoblastic leukemia. V usage is TRBV29-1 and J usage is TRBJ1-3; maybe TRBD1 (5 bases). The starting material was PBMCs from the stem cell graft donor, obtained from the stem cell graft. The CDR3 sequence is CSVGQNSGNTIYF. In nucleotides, the CDR3 is TGCAGCGTTGGACAGAACTCTGGAAACACCATATATTTT.